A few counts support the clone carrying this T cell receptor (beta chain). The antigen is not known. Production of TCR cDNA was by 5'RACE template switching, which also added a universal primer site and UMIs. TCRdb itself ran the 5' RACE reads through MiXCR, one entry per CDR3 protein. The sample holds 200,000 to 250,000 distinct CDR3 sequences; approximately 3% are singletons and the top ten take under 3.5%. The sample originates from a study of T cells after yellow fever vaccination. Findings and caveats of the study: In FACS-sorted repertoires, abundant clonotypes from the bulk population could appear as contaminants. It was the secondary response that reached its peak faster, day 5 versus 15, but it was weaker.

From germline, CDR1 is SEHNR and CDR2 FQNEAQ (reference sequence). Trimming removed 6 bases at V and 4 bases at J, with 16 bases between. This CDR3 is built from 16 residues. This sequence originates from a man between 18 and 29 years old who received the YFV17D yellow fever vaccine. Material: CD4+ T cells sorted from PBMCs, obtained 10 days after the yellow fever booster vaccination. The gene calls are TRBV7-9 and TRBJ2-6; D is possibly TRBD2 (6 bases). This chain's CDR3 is CASSPGSGVGANVLTF. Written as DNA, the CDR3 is TGTGCCAGCAGTCCCGGTTCGGGGGTCGGGGCCAACGTCCTGACTTTC.